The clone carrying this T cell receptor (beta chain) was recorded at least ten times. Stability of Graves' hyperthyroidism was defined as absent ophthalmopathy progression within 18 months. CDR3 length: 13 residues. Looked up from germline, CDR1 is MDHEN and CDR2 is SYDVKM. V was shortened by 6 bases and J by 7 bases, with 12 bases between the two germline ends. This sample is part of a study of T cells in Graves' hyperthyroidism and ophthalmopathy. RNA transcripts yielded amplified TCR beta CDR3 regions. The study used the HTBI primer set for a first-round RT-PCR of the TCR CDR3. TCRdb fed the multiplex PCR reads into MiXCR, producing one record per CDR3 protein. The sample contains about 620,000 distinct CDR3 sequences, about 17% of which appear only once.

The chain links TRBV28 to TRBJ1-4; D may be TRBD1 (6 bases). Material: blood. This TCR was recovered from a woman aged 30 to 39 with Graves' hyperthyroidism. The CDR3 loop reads CASSRDTGEKLFF. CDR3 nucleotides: TGTGCCAGCAGCCGGGACACTGGTGAAAAACTGTTTTTT.